These T cell receptor beta chains were read from a single sample in a study of Graves' ophthalmopathy and Graves' hyperthyroidism. TCRdb reprocessed the multiplex PCR reads with MiXCR, giving one entry per CDR3 protein. The sample consists of 300,000 to 450,000 distinct CDR3 sequences, 15% to 20% of them appearing once. Sequenced input: peripheral blood. Receptors originate from an adult woman with stable Graves' hyperthyroidism. CDR3s include the opening cysteine and the closing phenylalanine or tryptophan. D genes are given only for firm matches. Expanded clones get a size class; other rows say once, few or many, or leave the size out.

clone size: many
D gene: TRBD1
V gene: TRBV28
J gene: TRBJ1-4
CDR3 DNA: TGTGCCAGCAGCCTCGGGACAGGGCGGGAAAAACTGTTTTTT
CDR3 protein: CASSLGTGREKLFF

clone size: few
D gene: -
V gene: TRBV4-1
J gene: TRBJ2-5
CDR3 DNA: TGCGCCAGCAGCCAACGCTATTGGGACACTCGAGAGACCCAGTACTTC
CDR3 protein: CASSQRYWDTRETQYF

clone size: many
D gene: -
V gene: TRBV5-1
J gene: TRBJ1-1
CDR3 DNA: TGCGCCAGCAGCCACGGGTTTCGGGGGATGAACACTGAAGCTTTCTTT
CDR3 protein: CASSHGFRGMNTEAFF

clone size: many
D gene: -
V gene: TRBV6-5
J gene: TRBJ1-5
CDR3 DNA: TGTGCCAGCAGTTTCGGATCTCAGCCCCAGCATTTT
CDR3 protein: CASSFGSQPQHF

clone size: -
D gene: -
V gene: TRBV11-2
J gene: TRBJ1-2
CDR3 DNA: TGTGCCAGCAGCTTAGGGAGGACAGCTACGCATCGCTATGGCTACACCTTC
CDR3 protein: CASSLGRTATHRYGYTF

clone size: -
D gene: -
V gene: TRBV6-2/TRBV6-3
J gene: TRBJ2-6
CDR3 DNA: TGTGCCAGCAGTCTTACGGTGGCAGGGGTAGTGGGGGCCAACGTCCTGACTTTC
CDR3 protein: CASSLTVAGVVGANVLTF

clone size: -
D gene: -
V gene: TRBV20-1
J gene: TRBJ2-7
CDR3 DNA: TGCAGTGCTAGAGACATCGAGGCAGGGGGGGGTTACGAGCAGTACTTC
CDR3 protein: CSARDIEAGGGYEQYF

clone size: many
D gene: -
V gene: TRBV20-1
J gene: TRBJ1-5
CDR3 DNA: TGCAGTGCTACTAATGGACAGATACTTTATAGCAATCAGCCCCAGCATTTT
CDR3 protein: CSATNGQILYSNQPQHF

clone size: few
D gene: -
V gene: TRBV4-3
J gene: TRBJ2-5
CDR3 DNA: TGCGCCAGCAGCCAAAGAGGAGGGATGGAGACCCAGTACTTC
CDR3 protein: CASSQRGGMETQYF

clone size: -
D gene: TRBD1
V gene: TRBV12-3/TRBV12-4
J gene: TRBJ1-2
CDR3 DNA: TGTGCCAGCAGTATGGGACAGGGTGACTATGGCTACACCTTC
CDR3 protein: CASSMGQGDYGYTF

clone size: many
D gene: -
V gene: TRBV25-1
J gene: TRBJ1-2
CDR3 DNA: TGTGCCAGCGCCGGGGATGGCTACACCTTC
CDR3 protein: CASAGDGYTF

clone size: -
D gene: TRBD1
V gene: TRBV30
J gene: TRBJ1-5
CDR3 DNA: TGTGCCTGGAGCCAGGGGGCGCTGGATCAGCCCCAGCATTTT
CDR3 protein: CAWSQGALDQPQHF

clone size: many
D gene: -
V gene: TRBV4-2
J gene: TRBJ2-6
CDR3 DNA: TGTGCCAGCAGCCAAGCCTCAAGTGTCGGGGCCAACGTCCTGACTTTC
CDR3 protein: CASSQASSVGANVLTF

clone size: medium-sized
D gene: -
V gene: TRBV12-3/TRBV12-4
J gene: TRBJ1-1
CDR3 DNA: TGTGCCAGCGGGAGGGCCGGACCTGAAGCTTTCTTT
CDR3 protein: CASGRAGPEAFF

clone size: few
D gene: -
V gene: TRBV4-1
J gene: TRBJ2-5
CDR3 DNA: TGCGCCAGCAGCCAAGGGCTATTAGAGACCCAGTACTTC
CDR3 protein: CASSQGLLETQYF

clone size: many
D gene: -
V gene: TRBV20-1
J gene: TRBJ2-7
CDR3 DNA: TGCAGTGCTAGGGAAAGGGGCTCCTACGAGCAGTACTTC
CDR3 protein: CSARERGSYEQYF

clone size: many
D gene: -
V gene: TRBV19
J gene: TRBJ1-5
CDR3 DNA: TGTGCCAGTAGTATGACAGCGCATAGCAATCAGCCCCAGCATTTT
CDR3 protein: CASSMTAHSNQPQHF

clone size: many
D gene: TRBD2
V gene: TRBV29-1
J gene: TRBJ2-5
CDR3 DNA: TGCAGCGTTGTTCCAATGTGGGTAGCGGGAGACGACCAAGAGACCCAGTACTTC
CDR3 protein: CSVVPMWVAGDDQETQYF

clone size: -
D gene: TRBD1
V gene: TRBV20-1
J gene: TRBJ1-1
CDR3 DNA: TGCAGTGCTGGCCGGGACAGGAACACTGAAGCTTTCTTT
CDR3 protein: CSAGRDRNTEAFF

clone size: many
D gene: -
V gene: TRBV15
J gene: TRBJ1-1
CDR3 DNA: TGTGCCACCAGCAGAGGGGGTTCGACCGAGGCTTTCTTT
CDR3 protein: CATSRGGSTEAFF

clone size: many
D gene: TRBD1
V gene: TRBV4-1
J gene: TRBJ1-5
CDR3 DNA: TGCGCCAGCAGCCAAGTGACAGGGTCTAGCAATCAGCCCCAGCATTTT
CDR3 protein: CASSQVTGSSNQPQHF

clone size: many
D gene: -
V gene: TRBV20-1
J gene: TRBJ2-7
CDR3 DNA: TGCAGTGCTAGAAAGGGTGGTTCGGACAGCGACTACGAGCAGTACTTC
CDR3 protein: CSARKGGSDSDYEQYF

clone size: many
D gene: -
V gene: TRBV5-1
J gene: TRBJ1-1
CDR3 DNA: TGCGCCAGCAGCTTGGGCCAGACAGTATACACTGAAGCTTTCTTT
CDR3 protein: CASSLGQTVYTEAFF

clone size: -
D gene: TRBD2
V gene: TRBV7-8
J gene: TRBJ2-5
CDR3 DNA: TGTGCCAGCAGCTTACCGGGAGGGCCGCACCGAGAGACCCAGTACTTC
CDR3 protein: CASSLPGGPHRETQYF

clone size: many
D gene: -
V gene: TRBV10-3
J gene: TRBJ1-6
CDR3 DNA: TGTGCCATCAGTGACAGGGACTCCTATAATTCACCCCTCCACTTT
CDR3 protein: CAISDRDSYNSPLHF

clone size: many
D gene: TRBD2
V gene: TRBV24-1
J gene: TRBJ2-5
CDR3 DNA: TGTGCCACCAGTGCCGCGGGAGTGGAGACCCAGTACTTC
CDR3 protein: CATSAAGVETQYF

clone size: many
D gene: TRBD1
V gene: TRBV6-1
J gene: TRBJ2-4
CDR3 DNA: TGTGCCAGCAGTCCCTTGGACAGGCTAGCCAAAAACATTCAGTACTTC
CDR3 protein: CASSPLDRLAKNIQYF

clone size: many
D gene: -
V gene: TRBV7-2
J gene: TRBJ2-5
CDR3 DNA: TGTGCCAGCAGCCCGCGACTCCGTGAGACCCAGTACTTC
CDR3 protein: CASSPRLRETQYF

clone size: -
D gene: -
V gene: TRBV27
J gene: TRBJ1-1
CDR3 DNA: TGTGCCAGCAGTGTGTCGAAAGGGGGGGTTGGGGTTGGAGCTTTCTTT
CDR3 protein: CASSVSKGGVGVGAFF

clone size: many
D gene: -
V gene: TRBV6-1
J gene: TRBJ2-5
CDR3 DNA: TGTGCCAGCGACAGGGCGGGGGAGACCCAGTACTTC
CDR3 protein: CASDRAGETQYF

clone size: many
D gene: TRBD2
V gene: TRBV6-1
J gene: TRBJ2-7
CDR3 DNA: TGTGCCGACCGACTAGCGGGAGGAAATCGGCAGTACTTC
CDR3 protein: CADRLAGGNRQYF

clone size: many
D gene: -
V gene: TRBV28
J gene: TRBJ1-1
CDR3 DNA: TGTGCCAGCAGTTCGCCACCCCGTGAGGCTGAAGCTTTCTTT
CDR3 protein: CASSSPPREAEAFF

clone size: many
D gene: TRBD2
V gene: TRBV6-1
J gene: TRBJ2-7
CDR3 DNA: TGTGCCAGCAGTAAACTAGCGGGAGGTTCCTACGAGCAGTACTTC
CDR3 protein: CASSKLAGGSYEQYF

clone size: -
D gene: TRBD1
V gene: TRBV28
J gene: TRBJ1-2
CDR3 DNA: TGTGCCAGCAGATCCCCCGCCGGGACAGGCGTTGGCTACACCTTC
CDR3 protein: CASRSPAGTGVGYTF

clone size: -
D gene: TRBD1
V gene: TRBV29-1
J gene: TRBJ1-2
CDR3 DNA: TGCAGCGTGACAGGGGAGGGGGCGGCCTTC
CDR3 protein: CSVTGEGAAF

clone size: many
D gene: TRBD2
V gene: TRBV27
J gene: TRBJ2-7
CDR3 DNA: TGTGCCAGCAGTTTATTGGGAGTAGCGGGGCCGCCCGAGCAGTACTTC
CDR3 protein: CASSLLGVAGPPEQYF

clone size: few
D gene: TRBD1
V gene: TRBV20-1
J gene: TRBJ1-2
CDR3 DNA: TGCAGTGCTAGTGATGACAGGGGAAGAGGAGTATATGGCTACACCTTC
CDR3 protein: CSASDDRGRGVYGYTF

clone size: few
D gene: TRBD1
V gene: TRBV3-1
J gene: TRBJ1-2
CDR3 DNA: TGTGCCAGCAGCCGGACAGGAGGAGGCGTTAACTATGGCTACACCTTC
CDR3 protein: CASSRTGGGVNYGYTF

clone size: many
D gene: -
V gene: TRBV20-1
J gene: TRBJ2-5
CDR3 DNA: TGCAGTGCGGTAGACACTCTCCCACAGACCCAGTACTTC
CDR3 protein: CSAVDTLPQTQYF

clone size: many
D gene: TRBD1
V gene: TRBV5-5
J gene: TRBJ2-7
CDR3 DNA: TGTGCCAGCAGCTTTCGGACAGGGGGCAACGAGCAGTACTTC
CDR3 protein: CASSFRTGGNEQYF

clone size: -
D gene: -
V gene: TRBV28
J gene: TRBJ2-7
CDR3 DNA: TGTGCCAGCAGTCAACTCCCCGGCAGGGGGGACGAGCAGTACTTC
CDR3 protein: CASSQLPGRGDEQYF

clone size: many
D gene: -
V gene: TRBV28
J gene: TRBJ1-5
CDR3 DNA: TGTGCCAGCAGTTTACTTACAAGAATCAGCAATCAGCCCCAGCATTTT
CDR3 protein: CASSLLTRISNQPQHF

clone size: -
D gene: -
V gene: TRBV19
J gene: TRBJ1-1
CDR3 DNA: TGTGCCAGTAGTATAAATAGTCGGCTTTCCATGAACACTGAAGCTTTCTTT
CDR3 protein: CASSINSRLSMNTEAFF

clone size: few
D gene: -
V gene: TRBV2
J gene: TRBJ1-2
CDR3 DNA: TGTGCCAGCATCAGAAGAGGGATAAGGATCTATGGCTACACCTTC
CDR3 protein: CASIRRGIRIYGYTF

clone size: many
D gene: -
V gene: TRBV5-1
J gene: TRBJ1-1
CDR3 DNA: TGCGCCAGCAGGCGAAGCTCTCCCGGGGACACTGAAGCTTTCTTT
CDR3 protein: CASRRSSPGDTEAFF